This entry features one T cell receptor beta chain sequence. Repertoires were generated with immunoSEQ multiplex PCR, while TCRdb's copy carries only in-frame clones and drops some. The sample consists of approximately 330,000 clones, 70% to 90% of them appearing once. Germline CDR1 reads MNHEY; CDR2 reads SVGAGI. The trim removed 6 bases at V and 4 bases at J, leaving 9 bases unmatched. CDR3 length: 15 amino acids. The data belong to a study of blood T cell repertoires in COVID-19. The wider study: Donors in the United States, Italy and Spain gave samples during acute or convalescent COVID-19. Sources were T cells, B-cell-depleted T cells, or PBMCs; the material itself was cDNA or gDNA.

Sequenced: peripheral blood. The origin of this receptor is a woman aged 45-65 years with active or convalescent COVID-19. The rearrangement uses TRBV6-5 and TRBJ1-3, with 7 nucleotides matching TRBD1. The CDR3 loop is CASRPDRVSGNTIYF. The CDR3 region has the DNA TGTGCCAGCAGGCCAGACAGGGTGTCGGGAAACACCATATATTTT.